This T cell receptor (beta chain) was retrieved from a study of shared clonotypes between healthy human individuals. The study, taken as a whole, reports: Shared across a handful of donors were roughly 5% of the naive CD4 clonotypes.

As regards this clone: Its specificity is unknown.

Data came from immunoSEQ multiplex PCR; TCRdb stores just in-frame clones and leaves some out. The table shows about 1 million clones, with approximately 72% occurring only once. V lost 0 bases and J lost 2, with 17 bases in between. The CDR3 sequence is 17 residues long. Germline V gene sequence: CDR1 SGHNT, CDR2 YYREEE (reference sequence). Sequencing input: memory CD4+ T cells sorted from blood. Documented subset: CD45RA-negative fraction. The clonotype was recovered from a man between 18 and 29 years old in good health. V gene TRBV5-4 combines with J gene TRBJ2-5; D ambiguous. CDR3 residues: CASSLGSVGGAQETQYF. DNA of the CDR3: TGTGCCAGCAGCTTGGGCTCGGTGGGCGGCGCTCAAGAGACCCAGTACTTC.